Included here is one TCR beta chain sequence, with context. Its cognate antigen is unknown. Sequencing was performed with immunoSEQ multiplex PCR; in TCRdb, only in-frame clones are kept and a portion is missing. The table has 140,000 to 150,000 clones, 75% to 90% seen once; the top ten hold around 17%. Deletions cut 0 bases from V and 7 bases from J, with 14 bases between. CDR1 and CDR2 (germline): SGDLS, YYNGEE. The CDR3 has 15 amino acids. Time point: blood 4 weeks post-SBRT, at nephrectomy. As to treatment: 15 Gy SBRT to primary tumor, nephrectomy 4 weeks later. The tumor was a clear cell renal cell carcinoma. The data are from a study of radiation and T cells in renal cell carcinoma. Regarding the study as a whole: Baseline intratumoral clonotype presence is unknown without pretreatment biopsies. In blood, top tumor clones expanded by 2 weeks, shrinking by 4.

The chain has TRBV9 and TRBJ2-1; D is uncertain. This receptor was taken from a woman aged 45-59 years with renal cell carcinoma. Sample: blood, taken from a patient whose treatment included radiotherapy and nephrectomy. The CDR3 loop reads CASSVDSGIWNEQFF. CDR3 nucleotide sequence: TGTGCCAGCAGCGTAGATAGTGGTATTTGGAATGAGCAGTTCTTC. Full variable domain (missing parts from reference TRBV9 and TRBJ2-1): DSGVTQTPKHLITATGQRVTLRCSPRSGDLSVYWYQQSLDQGLQFLIQYYNGEERAKGNILERFSAQQFPDLHSELNLSSLELGDSALYFCASSVDSGIWNEQFFGPGTRLTVL.